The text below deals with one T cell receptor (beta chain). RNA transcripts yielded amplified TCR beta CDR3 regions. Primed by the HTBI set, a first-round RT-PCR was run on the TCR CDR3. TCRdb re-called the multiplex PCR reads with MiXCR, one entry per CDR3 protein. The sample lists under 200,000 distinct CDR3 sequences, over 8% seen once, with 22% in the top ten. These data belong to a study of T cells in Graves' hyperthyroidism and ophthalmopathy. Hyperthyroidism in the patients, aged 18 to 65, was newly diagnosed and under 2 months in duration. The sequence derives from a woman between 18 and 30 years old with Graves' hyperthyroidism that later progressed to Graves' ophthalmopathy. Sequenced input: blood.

The CDR3 region is CASRATGSPKGGYTF. For the CDR3, the DNA is TGTGCCAGCAGGGCAACAGGGTCCCCGAAAGGCGGCTACACCTTC. The gene calls are TRBV28 and TRBJ1-2; TRBD1 might be the D (6 bases). V shed 6 bases and J shed 8 bases, with 22 bases lying between them. The germline CDR1 and CDR2 sequences are MDHEN and SYDVKM. CDR3 length: 15 residues.